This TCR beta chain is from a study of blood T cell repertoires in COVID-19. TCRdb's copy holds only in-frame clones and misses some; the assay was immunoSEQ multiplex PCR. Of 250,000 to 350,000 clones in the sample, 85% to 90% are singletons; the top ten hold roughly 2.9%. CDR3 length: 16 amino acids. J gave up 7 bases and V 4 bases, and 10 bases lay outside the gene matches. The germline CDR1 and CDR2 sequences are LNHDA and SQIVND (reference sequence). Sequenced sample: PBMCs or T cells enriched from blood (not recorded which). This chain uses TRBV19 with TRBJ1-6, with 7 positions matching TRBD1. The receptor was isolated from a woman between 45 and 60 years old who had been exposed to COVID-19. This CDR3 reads CASSNEATGINSPLHF. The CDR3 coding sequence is TGTGCCAGTAGTAACGAGGCGACAGGGATAAATTCACCCCTCCACTTT.